A selection of T cell receptor beta chains follows, all from one sample in a study of T cell changes during pregnancy in multiple sclerosis. Sequencing used immunoSEQ multiplex PCR; TCRdb keeps in-frame clones, though not all of them. The sample has about 11,000 clones; about 89% are singletons. The specimen comprised CD8+ T cells from peripheral blood mononuclear cells, sampled in the first trimester of pregnancy. These receptors all come from a female donor in good health, enrolled as a control in a pregnancy study. Both conserved end residues are part of each CDR3. D genes are given only for firm matches. A row's size may be missing; if present it is once, few, many or a size class.

TRBV27	NA	NA	TRBJ2-6	CASRSGSGANVLTF	TGTGCCAGCAGGTCGGGCTCTGGGGCCAACGTCCTGACTTTC
TRBV27	TRBD1	NA	TRBJ1-1	CASSPTGSNTEAFF	TGTGCCAGCAGTCCGACAGGGTCAAACACTGAAGCTTTCTTT
TRBV19	NA	NA	TRBJ1-1	CASLGRMNTEAFF	TGTGCCAGTTTGGGGAGGATGAACACTGAAGCTTTCTTT
TRBV13	NA	NA	TRBJ2-5	CASSMRGETQYF	TGTGCCAGCAGCATGCGGGGAGAGACCCAGTACTTC
TRBV7-9	TRBD2	once	TRBJ2-1	CASSPIIGGARDNEQFF	TGTGCCAGCAGCCCCATTATCGGGGGGGCCCGGGACAATGAGCAGTTCTTC
TRBV4-3	TRBD1	once	TRBJ2-2	CASSQDWTGRAGELFF	TGCGCCAGCAGCCAAGATTGGACAGGGAGAGCCGGGGAGCTGTTTTTT
TRBV15	TRBD1	NA	TRBJ2-7	CATSGRQGTEQYF	TGTGCCACCAGCGGCCGACAGGGAACCGAGCAGTACTTC
TRBV11-2	NA	NA	TRBJ2-1	CASSQSRNNYNEQFF	TGTGCCAGCAGCCAAAGTCGAAACAACTACAATGAGCAGTTCTTC
TRBV9	NA	NA	TRBJ2-5	CASSQLGETQYF	TGTGCCAGCAGCCAGCTAGGCGAGACCCAGTACTTC
TRBV19	NA	medium-sized	TRBJ1-1	CASRLDRRLEAFF	TGTGCCAGTAGGCTAGACAGGCGGCTTGAAGCTTTCTTT
TRBV23-1	TRBD1	NA	TRBJ2-7	CASSQSSGGYEQYF	TGCGCCAGCAGTCAATCATCAGGGGGATACGAGCAGTACTTC
TRBV10-3	NA	NA	TRBJ1-2	CAISESMTPNYGYTF	TGTGCCATCAGTGAGTCAATGACACCTAACTATGGCTACACCTTC
TRBV25-1	NA	NA	TRBJ1-2	CASSERGDSHGYTF	TGTGCCAGCAGTGAGCGCGGCGACTCCCATGGCTACACCTTC
TRBV5-3	NA	NA	TRBJ1-3	CARSPGGISALDGSGNTIYF	TGTGCCAGAAGCCCGGGAGGTATCTCGGCTCTGGACGGCTCTGGAAACACCATATATTTT
TRBV6-5	NA	NA	TRBJ1-5	CASSYDRSNQPQHF	TGTGCCAGCAGTTACGACAGGTCAAATCAGCCCCAGCATTTT
TRBV7-3	NA	NA	TRBJ2-5	CASSLRGQETQYF	TGTGCCAGCAGCTTAAGAGGCCAAGAGACCCAGTACTTC
TRBV2	NA	NA	TRBJ1-1	CASTRSAATEAFF	TGTGCCAGCACCCGGAGTGCAGCTACTGAAGCTTTCTTT
TRBV6-6	NA	NA	TRBJ2-1	CASSPRVEGNEQFF	TGTGCCAGCAGCCCTAGGGTCGAGGGAAATGAGCAGTTCTTC
TRBV7-9	NA	NA	TRBJ2-3	CAGAKSGVYTDTQYF	TGTGCAGGGGCCAAATCGGGTGTGTACACAGATACGCAGTATTTT
TRBV14	NA	NA	TRBJ1-6	CASSQETQNSPLHF	TGTGCCAGCAGCCAAGAAACACAGAATTCACCCCTCCACTTT
TRBV27	TRBD1	NA	TRBJ2-3	CASSGTGRGTDTQYF	TGTGCCAGCAGCGGGACAGGCAGAGGCACAGATACGCAGTATTTT
TRBV13	NA	NA	TRBJ1-1	CASSSPVTGGTEAFF	TGTGCCAGCAGCTCACCCGTTACCGGCGGCACTGAAGCTTTCTTT
TRBV27	NA	NA	TRBJ1-1	CASSLGGASEAFF	TGTGCCAGCAGCCTGGGGGGGGCCTCTGAAGCTTTCTTT
TRBV7-8	NA	NA	TRBJ2-7	CASRRGTPESSYEQYF	TGTGCCAGCAGGAGGGGGACCCCGGAAAGCTCCTACGAGCAGTACTTC
TRBV5-4	NA	NA	TRBJ2-1	CASSVGTLQGEQFF	TGTGCCAGCAGCGTCGGGACACTGCAGGGTGAGCAGTTCTTC
TRBV2	NA	once	TRBJ2-7	CASSIWGVYEQYF	TGTGCCAGCTCCATCTGGGGGGTTTACGAGCAGTACTTC
TRBV19	TRBD1	NA	TRBJ1-2	CASSIQGQGSTGYTF	TGTGCCAGTAGTATTCAGGGACAGGGCTCTACGGGCTACACCTTC
TRBV15	NA	NA	TRBJ1-4	CATSRDLASFGSDNSNEKLFF	TGTGCCACCAGCAGAGATTTAGCCTCTTTCGGATCTGATAATTCTAATGAAAAACTGTTTTTT
TRBV19	TRBD2	NA	TRBJ2-1	CASVGRAGGKEQFF	TGTGCCAGTGTCGGGAGGGCAGGCGGTAAGGAGCAGTTCTTC
TRBV7-2	TRBD2	NA	TRBJ2-3	CASRTIGGARVYSTDTQYF	TGTGCCAGCAGGACCATCGGGGGGGCGCGTGTTTATAGCACAGATACGCAGTATTTT
TRBV29-1	NA	NA	TRBJ1-2	CSVDSNYGYTF	TGCAGCGTTGACTCGAACTATGGCTACACCTTC
TRBV7-7	TRBD2	NA	TRBJ2-5	CASSDGLAGGRGGETQYF	TGTGCTAGCAGCGATGGACTAGCGGGGGGGAGAGGTGGGGAGACCCAGTACTTC
TRBV4-1	NA	few	TRBJ2-3	CASSQEDGMGTPLGDTQYF	TGCGCCAGCAGCCAAGAAGATGGGATGGGGACTCCTCTAGGAGATACGCAGTATTTT
TRBV4-2	TRBD1	NA	TRBJ2-3	CASSPDRGIADTQYF	TGTGCCAGCAGCCCGGACAGGGGGATAGCAGATACGCAGTATTTT
TRBV4-3	NA	NA	TRBJ1-2	CASSQVLGGSYGYTF	TGCGCCAGCAGCCAAGTCCTCGGCGGAAGCTATGGCTACACCTTC
TRBV19	NA	NA	TRBJ1-1	CASGDLGYTEAFF	TGTGCCAGTGGGGACTTGGGGTACACTGAAGCTTTCTTT
TRBV6-4	TRBD2	few	TRBJ2-3	CASSPTSGGSTDTQYF	TGTGCCAGCAGCCCGACTAGCGGGGGGTCCACAGATACGCAGTATTTT
TRBV12-5	TRBD2	NA	TRBJ2-1	CASGSSSGGRVEQFF	TGTGCTAGTGGTTCCTCTAGCGGGGGGCGGGTTGAGCAGTTCTTC
TRBV5-1	NA	NA	TRBJ2-7	CASSLDQSGLYEQYF	TGCGCCAGCAGCTTGGACCAATCAGGGTTGTACGAGCAGTACTTC
TRBV9	NA	NA	TRBJ2-7	CASSPLEGGAYEQYF	TGTGCCAGCAGCCCCCTGGAAGGGGGTGCCTACGAGCAGTACTTC
TRBV9	TRBD1	NA	TRBJ1-5	CASSVGTGTNQPQHF	TGTGCCAGCAGCGTCGGGACAGGGACAAATCAGCCCCAGCATTTT
TRBV13	NA	NA	TRBJ1-1	CASSAKSGRAFF	TGTGCCAGCAGCGCTAAATCAGGGAGGGCTTTCTTT
TRBV2	TRBD1	NA	TRBJ2-1	CASSNSGQAYYNEQFF	TGTGCCAGTTCAAACTCAGGACAGGCTTACTACAATGAGCAGTTCTTC
TRBV7-3	NA	NA	TRBJ1-2	CASSLGGPYGYTF	TGTGCCAGCAGCTTAGGGGGCCCCTATGGCTACACCTTC
TRBV27	NA	NA	TRBJ1-1	CASSIRENTEAFF	TGTGCCAGCAGTATCAGGGAGAACACTGAAGCTTTCTTT
TRBV7-9	NA	NA	TRBJ1-4	CASSSWGEGEKLFF	TGTGCCAGCAGCTCCTGGGGGGAAGGTGAAAAACTGTTTTTT
TRBV7-9	NA	NA	TRBJ1-2	CASSLGDSLNYGYTF	TGTGCCAGCAGCTTAGGAGACAGTCTAAACTATGGCTACACCTTC
TRBV7-9	NA	once	TRBJ1-5	CASSPPGFNQPQHF	TGTGCCAGCAGCCCCCCGGGTTTCAATCAGCCCCAGCATTTT
TRBV19	TRBD1	once	TRBJ2-7	CASSFGTGRYEQYF	TGTGCCAGTAGTTTCGGGACAGGGCGCTACGAGCAGTACTTC
TRBV7-2	NA	NA	TRBJ2-7	CASSSPSYEQYF	TGTGCCAGCAGCTCCCCGTCCTACGAGCAGTACTTC
TRBV11-3	NA	NA	TRBJ2-7	CASSPTPGSYEQYF	TGTGCCAGCAGCCCGACCCCAGGGTCTTACGAGCAGTACTTC
TRBV19	TRBD2	NA	TRBJ2-3	CASSILAGGPDTQYF	TGTGCCAGTAGTATACTAGCGGGGGGACCAGATACGCAGTATTTT
TRBV9	NA	NA	TRBJ2-1	CASGGAHPSEQFF	TGTGCCAGCGGCGGGGCCCATCCGAGTGAGCAGTTCTTC
TRBV6-5	NA	NA	TRBJ1-2	CASTQGGGYTF	TGTGCCAGCACTCAGGGAGGTGGCTACACCTTC
TRBV19	TRBD1	NA	TRBJ2-3	CASSIVGTGPDTQYF	TGTGCCAGTAGTATAGTTGGGACAGGGCCAGATACGCAGTATTTT
TRBV2	NA	NA	TRBJ2-3	CASSYPSGTDTQYF	TGTGCCAGCAGTTATCCTAGCGGCACAGATACGCAGTATTTT
TRBV10-3	NA	NA	TRBJ1-1	CAISDWGQGIEAFF	TGTGCCATCAGTGATTGGGGCCAGGGGATTGAAGCTTTCTTT
TRBV29-1	NA	NA	TRBJ1-2	CSVDWGVHGYTF	TGCAGCGTTGATTGGGGGGTGCATGGCTACACCTTC
TRBV19	NA	NA	TRBJ2-1	CASSLTRRGHNEQFF	TGTGCCAGTAGTCTGACCCGGCGGGGGCACAATGAGCAGTTCTTC
TRBV5-1	TRBD2	NA	TRBJ2-7	CASSLLPSGGAIYEQYF	TGCGCCAGCAGCTTGCTTCCTAGCGGGGGGGCAATCTACGAGCAGTACTTC